Listed below are T cell receptor beta chains from one sample, sequenced in a study of OX40 agonist ivuxolimab in advanced cancers. TCRdb's copy holds only in-frame clones and misses some; the assay was immunoSEQ multiplex PCR. The sample holds 60,000 to 65,000 clones, 80% to 95% seen once. The input for sequencing was CD4+ or CD8+ T cells sorted from blood, taken in a trial of the OX40 agonist ivuxolimab. The receptors here all came from an adult with an advanced solid tumor such as melanoma, head and neck, liver or kidney cancer. Both conserved end residues are trimmed from each CDR3.

v_gene	j_gene	CDR3aa
TRBV5-1	TRBJ2-1	ASSLEGNNEQF
TRBV2	TRBJ2-7	ASHTPGQSSYEQY
TRBV6-5	TRBJ1-1	ASSYQMNTEAF
TRBV7-9	TRBJ1-1	ASSGTGTEAF
TRBV9	TRBJ1-4	ASSVAGTFNEKLF
TRBV9	TRBJ1-1	ASSARAGGYTEAF
TRBV6-5	TRBJ1-5	ASSYARENQPQH
TRBV18	TRBJ2-7	ASSPDNVLYEQY
TRBV7-9	TRBJ2-5	ASSFWLGGQETQY
TRBV5-4	TRBJ1-2	ASSFPPGQGARGYT
TRBV19	TRBJ2-2	ASANSGTSDGLTGELF
TRBV18	TRBJ2-1	ASSPRGESYNEQF
TRBV19	TRBJ1-2	ASSIIWQGQRAGNYGYT
TRBV2	TRBJ1-2	ASSATLPGQELPRDGYT
TRBV2	TRBJ1-5	ASSTFGNQPQH
TRBV20-1	TRBJ1-1	SWVLGTEAF
TRBV11-3	TRBJ1-4	ASSSGTGIAKLF
TRBV5-1	TRBJ2-5	ASSLTSGLPQGETQY
TRBV25-1	TRBJ2-1	ASSGDLGGNEQF
TRBV7-8	TRBJ1-1	ASSPVDVNTEAF
TRBV29-1	TRBJ1-2	SVELDRGGYT
TRBV2	TRBJ1-3	ASSVTGESGNTIY
TRBV7-9	.	ASSLVSYEQY
TRBV11-2	TRBJ1-5	ASSLTGWNQPQH
TRBV30	TRBJ2-7	AWSRGRTGGEQY
TRBV11-3	TRBJ1-1	ASGVTGNTEAF
TRBV7-8	TRBJ1-3	ASSLDRDSGNTIY
TRBV7-2	TRBJ2-7	ASSTQGDSQYEQY
TRBV18	TRBJ1-3	ASSPGVASGNTIY
TRBV6-5	TRBJ2-6	ASSYSESGANVLT
TRBV27	TRBJ2-3	ASTMRLLGGVTDTQY
TRBV7-2	TRBJ1-3	ASSLMDTSGNTIY
TRBV18	TRBJ2-7	ASSPNRRTPILNSYEQY
TRBV11-2	TRBJ2-3	ASSLAWEAMWY
TRBV7-2	TRBJ1-5	ASSTQGRQPQH
TRBV27	TRBJ2-2	ASSWTSGRVTGELF
TRBV7-8	TRBJ2-1	ASSLAGPAGGEQF
TRBV7-9	TRBJ2-7	ASSLVAGSPIGEQY
TRBV7-9	TRBJ2-1	ASSATIHEQF
TRBV4-2	TRBJ1-5	ASSPTVDSNQPQH
TRBV7-6	TRBJ2-1	ASSLMDTTNEQF
TRBV19	TRBJ1-3	ASSIGQLSAGNTIY
TRBV7-9	TRBJ2-7	ASRRLAGDEQY
TRBV5-1	TRBJ2-2	ASSLRAATNTGELF
TRBV11-2	TRBJ2-7	ASSLVEGSEQY
TRBV5-4	TRBJ2-1	ASSRGPGEQF
TRBV7-9	TRBJ1-1	ASSLVRGTGRNTEAF